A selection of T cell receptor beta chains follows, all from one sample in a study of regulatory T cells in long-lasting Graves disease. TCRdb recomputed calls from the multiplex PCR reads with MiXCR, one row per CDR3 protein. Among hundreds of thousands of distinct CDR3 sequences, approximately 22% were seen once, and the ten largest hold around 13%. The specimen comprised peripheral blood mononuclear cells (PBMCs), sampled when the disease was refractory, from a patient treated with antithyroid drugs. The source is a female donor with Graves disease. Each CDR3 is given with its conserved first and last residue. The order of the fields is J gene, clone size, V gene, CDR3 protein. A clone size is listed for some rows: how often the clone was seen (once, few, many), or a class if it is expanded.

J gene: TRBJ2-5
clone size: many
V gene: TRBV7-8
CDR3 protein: CASSPLLGRETQYF

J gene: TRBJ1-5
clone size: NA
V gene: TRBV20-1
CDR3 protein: CSAAGPGGSNQPQHF

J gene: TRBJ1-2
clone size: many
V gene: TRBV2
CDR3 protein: CASSELRGSYGYTF

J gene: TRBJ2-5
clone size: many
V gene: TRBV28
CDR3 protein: CASRATGGGETQYF

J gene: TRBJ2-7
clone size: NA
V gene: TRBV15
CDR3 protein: CATRSPSNEQYF

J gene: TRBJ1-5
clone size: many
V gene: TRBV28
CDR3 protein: CASSSPGDQPQHF

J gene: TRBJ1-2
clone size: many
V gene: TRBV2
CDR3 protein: CASSGRHYGYTF

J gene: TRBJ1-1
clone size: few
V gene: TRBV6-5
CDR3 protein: CASSYGAGTEAFF

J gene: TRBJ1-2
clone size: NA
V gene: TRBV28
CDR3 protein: CASSSYGQGARGYTF

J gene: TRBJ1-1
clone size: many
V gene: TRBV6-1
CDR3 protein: CASRATGGSLNTEAFF

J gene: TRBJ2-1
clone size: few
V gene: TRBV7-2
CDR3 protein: CASSSVVSGQQFF

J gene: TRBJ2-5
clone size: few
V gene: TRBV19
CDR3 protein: CASSIAATRSPETQYF

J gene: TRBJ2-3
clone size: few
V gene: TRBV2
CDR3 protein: CASSSGLAGGPSTDTQYF

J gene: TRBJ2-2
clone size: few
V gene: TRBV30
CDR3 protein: CAWRKPTGNTGELFF

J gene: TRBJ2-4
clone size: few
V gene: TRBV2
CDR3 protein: CASASRGPGELAKNIQYF

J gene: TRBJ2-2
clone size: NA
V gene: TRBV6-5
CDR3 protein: CASSSTSGLGELFF